A single sample is the source of the 13 T cell receptor beta chains below, sequenced in a study of T cell changes during pregnancy in multiple sclerosis. Data came from immunoSEQ multiplex PCR; TCRdb stores just in-frame clones and leaves some out. Among tens of thousands of clones listed, approximately 96% were seen once. The sequences come from CD8+ T cells from peripheral blood mononuclear cells, collected after pregnancy. These receptors were collected from a female donor with multiple sclerosis, enrolled in a pregnancy study.

This clone showed up just a few times. The V call is TRBV6-5, the J call TRBJ1-1; no reliable D call. The CDR3 contains 14 residues. V lost 0 bases, J lost 8 bases, and 13 bases lay in between. CDR1 is MNHEY and CDR2 is SVGAGI in the germline V gene. The CDR3 here is CASSYSSSAYEAFF. The CDR3 coding sequence is TGTGCCAGCAGTTACTCGAGTAGCGCCTACGAAGCTTTCTTT.

This clone was counted a single time. V and J are TRBV10-3 and TRBJ1-1; 9 bases agree with TRBD1. Germline loops: CDR1 ENHRY, CDR2 SYGVKD. The CDR3 contains 14 residues. The V and J ends lost 3 bases and 4 bases, in that order; junction bases with no gene match: 3. Here the CDR3 reads CAISDGDRVTEAFF. DNA of the CDR3: TGTGCCATCAGTGATGGGGACAGGGTCACTGAAGCTTTCTTT.

The rearrangement uses TRBV7-9 and TRBJ2-5; TRBD1 aligns across 11 bases. V trimming: 7 bases; J trimming: 4 bases; junction bases outside the gene matches: 8. Germline V gene lookup returns CDR1 SEHNR and CDR2 FQNEAQ (reference sequence). The CDR3 is 15 amino acids. CDR3 region: CASTLGQGVRETQYF. CDR3 sequence (DNA): TGTGCCAGCACGCTGGGACAGGGGGTTCGAGAGACCCAGTACTTC.

In its sample, this clone was seen once. V is TRBV6-5 and J is TRBJ1-1; weak D call: TRBD1 (5 bases). The V end was cut by 0 bases, the J end by 3 bases, with 11 bases between. This CDR3 has 15 residues. CDR1 and CDR2 (germline): MNHEY, SVGAGI. The CDR3 loop reads CASSYSRSGHTEAFF. The DNA of the CDR3 is TGTGCCAGCAGTTACTCGAGGTCAGGGCACACTGAAGCTTTCTTT.

V is TRBV4-3 and J is TRBJ2-7; D is unresolved. Trimming took 0 bases from V and 3 from J, leaving 9 bases between them. Per the germline V gene, CDR1 is LGHNA and CDR2 is YSLEER. The CDR3 loop spans 14 amino acids. This CDR3 reads CASSQDWSNYEQYF. As DNA, the CDR3 is TGCGCCAGCAGCCAAGATTGGTCTAACTACGAGCAGTACTTC.

The V gene is TRBV7-8, the J gene TRBJ2-7; D perhaps matches TRBD2 (5 bases). Germline V gene lookup returns CDR1 SGHVS and CDR2 FQNEAQ. The CDR3 totals 14 residues. Trimming cost V 2 bases and J 5 bases, with 13 bases left between them. The CDR3 protein is CASSLTGTRDEQYF. The CDR3 DNA sequence: TGTGCCAGCAGCTTAACGGGAACTAGGGACGAGCAGTACTTC.

The chain uses TRBV4-3 and TRBJ2-7; 12 nucleotides align to TRBD1. The CDR3 has 14 amino acids. Germline loops: CDR1 LGHNA, CDR2 YSLEER. V shed 4 bases and J 6 bases; nucleotides not matched to a gene: 4. Written as DNA, the CDR3 is TGCGCCAGCAGCCCCGGGACAGGGGGCTTCGAGCAGTACTTC. Translation: CASSPGTGGFEQYF.

The genes are TRBV5-4 and TRBJ2-7; the match to TRBD2 covers 9 bases. From germline, CDR1 is SGHNT and CDR2 YYREEE (reference sequence). The V gene end was trimmed by 3 bases and the J gene end by 4 bases; junction bases not matched to a gene: 8. This CDR3 region has 15 residues. CDR3 loop: CASSSSGRTTYEQYF. The DNA of the CDR3 is TGTGCCAGCAGCTCAAGCGGGAGGACCACGTACGAGCAGTACTTC.

The chain employs TRBV19 and TRBJ2-2; a weak D match, TRBD1 (5 bases). With 5 bases removed from V and 4 bases from J, the gap between germline ends came to 8 bases. The length of the CDR3 is 13 residues. The V gene's germline CDR1 is LNHDA and CDR2 SQIVND (reference sequence). Written as DNA, the CDR3 is TGTGCCAGTAGTGCAGGGCCCACCGGGGAGCTGTTTTTT. Translation: CASSAGPTGELFF.

The chain links TRBV27 to TRBJ1-1, with 7 bases that match TRBD1. The germline CDR1 and CDR2 sequences are MNHEY and SMNVEV (reference sequence). J was trimmed by 1 base and V by 5 bases; bases with no gene match: 7. The CDR3 runs to 15 residues. DNA for the CDR3: TGTGCCAGCAGTCCCAGACAGGGAACGAACACTGAAGCTTTCTTT. It is translated as CASSPRQGTNTEAFF.

The gene calls are TRBV7-2 and TRBJ2-2; no firm D call. The CDR3 spans 14 residues. In germline, CDR1 is SGHTA, CDR2 FQGNSA. The ends were cut back, 4 bases at V and 3 bases at J, with 9 bases in the middle. As DNA, the CDR3 is TGTGCCAGCAGCTCCAGACTTTACACCGGGGAGCTGTTTTTT. It codes for CASSSRLYTGELFF.

The chain links TRBV7-2 to TRBJ2-1; D is ambiguous. CDR3 length equals 17 residues. The ends were cut back, 5 bases at V and 7 bases at J, with 24 bases in the middle. Germline-derived CDR1 and CDR2 are SGHTA and FQGNSA. Written as DNA, the CDR3 is TGTGCCAGCAGCCTAAGTTCCCTGAGTTTCCATATGAATGAGCAGTTCTTC. Translated, it gives CASSLSSLSFHMNEQFF. Complete variable domain (other parts from reference TRBV7-2 and TRBJ2-1): GAGVSQSPSNKVTEKGKDVELRCDPISGHTALYWYRQSLGQGLEFLIYFQGNSAPDKSGLPSDRFSAERTGGSVSTLTIQRTQQEDSAVYLCASSLSSLSFHMNEQFFGPGTRLTVL.

J is TRBJ2-3 and V is TRBV27, with TRBD2 identical over 14 bases. Looked up from germline, CDR1 is MNHEY and CDR2 is SMNVEV (reference sequence). The CDR3 totals 16 residues. V shed 5 bases, J shed 1 base, and the junction held 2 bases outside the gene matches. The CDR3 bases are TGTGCCAGCAGTAAGGGACTAGCGGGAGGCACAGATACGCAGTATTTT. This sequence encodes CASSKGLAGGTDTQYF.